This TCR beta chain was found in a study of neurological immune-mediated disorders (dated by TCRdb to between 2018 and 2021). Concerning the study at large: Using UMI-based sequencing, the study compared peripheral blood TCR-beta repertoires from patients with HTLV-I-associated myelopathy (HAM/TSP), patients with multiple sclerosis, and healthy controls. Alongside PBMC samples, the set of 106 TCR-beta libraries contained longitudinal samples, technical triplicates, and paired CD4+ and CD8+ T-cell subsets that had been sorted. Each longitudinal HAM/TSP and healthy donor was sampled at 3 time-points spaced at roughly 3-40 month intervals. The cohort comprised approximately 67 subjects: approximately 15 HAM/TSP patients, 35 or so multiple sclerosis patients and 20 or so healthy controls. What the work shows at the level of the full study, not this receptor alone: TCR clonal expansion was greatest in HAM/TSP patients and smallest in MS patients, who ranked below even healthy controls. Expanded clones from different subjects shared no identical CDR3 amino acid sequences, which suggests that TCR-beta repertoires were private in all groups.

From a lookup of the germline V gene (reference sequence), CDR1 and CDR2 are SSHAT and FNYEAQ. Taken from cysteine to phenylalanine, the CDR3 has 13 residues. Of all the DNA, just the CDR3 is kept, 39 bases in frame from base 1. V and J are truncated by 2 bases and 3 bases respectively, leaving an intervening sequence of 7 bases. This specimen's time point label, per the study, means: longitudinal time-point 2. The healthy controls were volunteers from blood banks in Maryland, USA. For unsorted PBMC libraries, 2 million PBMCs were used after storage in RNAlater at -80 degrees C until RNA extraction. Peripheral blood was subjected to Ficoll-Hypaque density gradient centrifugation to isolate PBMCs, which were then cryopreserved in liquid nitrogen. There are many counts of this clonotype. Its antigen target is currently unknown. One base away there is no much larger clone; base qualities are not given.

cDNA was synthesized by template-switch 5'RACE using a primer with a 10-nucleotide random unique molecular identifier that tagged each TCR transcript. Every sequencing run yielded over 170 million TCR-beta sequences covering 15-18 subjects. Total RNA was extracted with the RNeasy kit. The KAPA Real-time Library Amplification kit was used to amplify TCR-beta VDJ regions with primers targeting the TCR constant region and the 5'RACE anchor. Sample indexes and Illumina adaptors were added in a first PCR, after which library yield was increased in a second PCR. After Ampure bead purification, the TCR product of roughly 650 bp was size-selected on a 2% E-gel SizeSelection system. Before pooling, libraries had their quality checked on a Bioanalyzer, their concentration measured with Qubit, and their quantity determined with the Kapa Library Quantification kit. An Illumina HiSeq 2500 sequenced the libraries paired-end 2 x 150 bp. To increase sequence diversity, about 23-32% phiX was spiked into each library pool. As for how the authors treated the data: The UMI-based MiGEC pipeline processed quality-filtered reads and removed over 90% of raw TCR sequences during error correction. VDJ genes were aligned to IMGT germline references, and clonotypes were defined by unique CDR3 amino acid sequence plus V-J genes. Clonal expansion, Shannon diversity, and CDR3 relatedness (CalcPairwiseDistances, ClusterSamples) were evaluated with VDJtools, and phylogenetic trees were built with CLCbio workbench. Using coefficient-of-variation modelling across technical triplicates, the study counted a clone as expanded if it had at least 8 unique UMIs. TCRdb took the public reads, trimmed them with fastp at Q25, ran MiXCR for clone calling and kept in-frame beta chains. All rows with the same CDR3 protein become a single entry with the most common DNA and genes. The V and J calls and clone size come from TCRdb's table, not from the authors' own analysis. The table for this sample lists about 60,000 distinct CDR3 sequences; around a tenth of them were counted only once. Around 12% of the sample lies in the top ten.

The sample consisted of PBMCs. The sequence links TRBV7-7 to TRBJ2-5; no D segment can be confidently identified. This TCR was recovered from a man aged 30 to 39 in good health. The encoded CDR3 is CASSLYIEETQYF. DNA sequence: TGTGCCAGCAGCTTATATATCGAAGAGACCCAGTACTTC.